This paragraph reports one TCR beta chain. Between the trimmed V and J ends, which lost 5 bases and 0 bases, there was a span of 16 bases. CDR1 is SGDLS and CDR2 is YYNGEE in the germline V gene. This CDR3 has 16 residues. TCRdb itself ran the PCR reads through MiXCR, one entry per CDR3 protein. This table holds hundreds of thousands of distinct CDR3 sequences, 25% found once. The sample is drawn from a study of molecular identifiers for immune sequencing clone quantification. Material for sequencing was naive CD8+ T cells from blood, with Jurkat cell RNA spiked in. As to subset: FACS-sorted CD8+CD4-CCR7+CD45RA+ naive T cells. The V call is TRBV9, the J call TRBJ2-3, with D possibly TRBD1 on 5 matching bases. The TCR comes from a human donor in good health. Some libraries in this study had Jurkat cell RNA spiked in. The CDR3 loop is CASSAPDKASTDTQYF. The CDR3 DNA reads TGTGCCAGCAGTGCCCCGGACAAAGCTAGCACAGATACGCAGTATTTT.